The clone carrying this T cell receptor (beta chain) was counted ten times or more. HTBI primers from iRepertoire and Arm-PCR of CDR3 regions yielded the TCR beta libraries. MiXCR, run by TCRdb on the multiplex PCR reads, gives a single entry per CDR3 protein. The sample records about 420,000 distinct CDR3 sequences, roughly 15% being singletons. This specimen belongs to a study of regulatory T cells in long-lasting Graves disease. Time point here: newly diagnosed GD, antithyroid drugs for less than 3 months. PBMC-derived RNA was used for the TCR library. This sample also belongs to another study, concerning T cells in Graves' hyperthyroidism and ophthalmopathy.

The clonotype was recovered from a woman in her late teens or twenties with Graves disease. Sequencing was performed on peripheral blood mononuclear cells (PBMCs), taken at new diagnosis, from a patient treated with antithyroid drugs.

CDR3 nucleotides: TGTGCCAGCAGTTTATGGGCAGGACTGGGAGGCAATCAGCCCCAGCATTTT. It is translated as CASSLWAGLGGNQPQHF. This chain links TRBV28 with TRBJ1-5; D is uncertain. Trimming removed 0 bases from V and 2 bases from J, with 14 bases in between. CDR1 and CDR2 (germline): MDHEN, SYDVKM. This CDR3 comprises 17 residues.